There are a few counts of the clone carrying this TCR beta chain. Antigen: not known. The germline CDR1 and CDR2 sequences are SGHTA and FQGNSA. The germline V and J ends were trimmed by 5 bases and 0 bases, with 8 bases remaining between them. The CDR3 sequence is 14 residues long. This entry comes from a study of spatial heterogeneity in lung cancer. Study overall: Combinations of a unique TCR and a UMI were tallied in raw reads, and on average each appeared more than ten times. Overall study results and limits: Whereas they appeared in blood less at follow-up, ubiquitous expanded tumor TCRs appeared there more at resection.

In TCRdb, the 5' RACE reads were re-called with MiXCR into one record per CDR3 protein. In the table there are some 37,000 distinct CDR3 sequences, 7.5% to 8% of which are singletons. Time point indicated: sample taken at primary tumor resection. Unsorted tumor, nontumor lung tissue or cryopreserved PBMC supplied the whole RNA. The source was PBMCs, collected at surgery. This TCR came from a male donor with early-stage non-small cell lung cancer. V is TRBV7-2 and J is TRBJ1-3; the D is unclear. The CDR3 DNA follows: TGTGCCAGCAGCCCGGGCCTCTCTGGAAACACCATATATTTT. Residues: CASSPGLSGNTIYF.